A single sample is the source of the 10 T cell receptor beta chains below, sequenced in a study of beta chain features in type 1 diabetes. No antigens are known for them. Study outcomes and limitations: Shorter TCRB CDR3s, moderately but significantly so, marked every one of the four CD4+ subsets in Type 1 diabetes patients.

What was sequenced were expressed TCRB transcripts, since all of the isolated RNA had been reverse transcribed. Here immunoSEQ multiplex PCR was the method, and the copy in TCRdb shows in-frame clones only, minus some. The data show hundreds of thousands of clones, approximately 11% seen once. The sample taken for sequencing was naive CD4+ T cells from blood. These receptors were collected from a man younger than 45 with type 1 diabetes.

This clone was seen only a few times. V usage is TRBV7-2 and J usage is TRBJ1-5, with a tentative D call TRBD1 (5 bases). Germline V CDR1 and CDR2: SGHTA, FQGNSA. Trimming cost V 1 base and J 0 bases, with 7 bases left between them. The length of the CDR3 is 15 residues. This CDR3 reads CASSLGQISNQPQHF. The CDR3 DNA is TGTGCCAGCAGCTTAGGACAGATTAGCAATCAGCCCCAGCATTTT.

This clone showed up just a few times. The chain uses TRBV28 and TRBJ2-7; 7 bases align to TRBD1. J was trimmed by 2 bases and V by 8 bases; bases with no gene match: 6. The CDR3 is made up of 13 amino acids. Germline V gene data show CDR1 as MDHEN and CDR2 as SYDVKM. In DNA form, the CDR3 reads TGTGCCAGCCACAGGGGAAGGACCTACGAGCAGTACTTC. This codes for CASHRGRTYEQYF.

The CDR3 nucleotides read TGTGCCAGCAGCGCCCGACTAGCGGGGGGATTTAACACCGGGGAGCTGTTTTTT. Translation gives CASSARLAGGFNTGELFF. The chain is built from TRBV9 and TRBJ2-2, with 13 bases that match TRBD2. The CDR3 totals 18 residues. Germline assignment: CDR1 SGDLS and CDR2 YYNGEE. The trim removed 3 bases at V and 2 bases at J, leaving 7 bases unmatched.

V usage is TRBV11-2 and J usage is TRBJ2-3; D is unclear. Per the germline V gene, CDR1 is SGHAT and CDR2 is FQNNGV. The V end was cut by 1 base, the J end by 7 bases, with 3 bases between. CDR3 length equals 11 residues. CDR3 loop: CASSLAYTQYF. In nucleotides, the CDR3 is TGTGCCAGCAGCTTAGCTTATACGCAGTATTTT.

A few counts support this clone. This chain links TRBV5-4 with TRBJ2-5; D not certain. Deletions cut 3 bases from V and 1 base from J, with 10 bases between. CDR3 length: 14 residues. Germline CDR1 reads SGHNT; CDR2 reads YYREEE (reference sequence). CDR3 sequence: CASSSVAIQETQYF. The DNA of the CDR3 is TGTGCCAGCAGCTCCGTGGCCATCCAAGAGACCCAGTACTTC.

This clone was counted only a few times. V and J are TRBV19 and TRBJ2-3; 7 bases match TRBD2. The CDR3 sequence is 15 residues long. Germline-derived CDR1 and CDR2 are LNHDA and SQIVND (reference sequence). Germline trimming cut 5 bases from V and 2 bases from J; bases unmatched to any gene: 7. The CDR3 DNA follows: TGTGCCAGTAGTGCCAGCGGGACCTCCACAGATACGCAGTATTTT. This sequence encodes CASSASGTSTDTQYF.

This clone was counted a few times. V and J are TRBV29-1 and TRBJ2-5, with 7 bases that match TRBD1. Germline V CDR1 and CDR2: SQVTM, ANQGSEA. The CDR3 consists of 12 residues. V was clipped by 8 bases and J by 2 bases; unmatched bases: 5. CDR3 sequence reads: CSTWTGQETQYF. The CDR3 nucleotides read TGCAGCACTTGGACAGGACAAGAGACCCAGTACTTC.

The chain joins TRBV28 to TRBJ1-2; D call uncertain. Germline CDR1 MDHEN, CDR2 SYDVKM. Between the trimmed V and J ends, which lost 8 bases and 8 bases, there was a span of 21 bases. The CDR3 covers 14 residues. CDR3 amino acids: CASSREEEARGYTF. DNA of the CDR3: TGTGCCAGCTCCCGGGAGGAAGAGGCTAGGGGCTACACCTTC.

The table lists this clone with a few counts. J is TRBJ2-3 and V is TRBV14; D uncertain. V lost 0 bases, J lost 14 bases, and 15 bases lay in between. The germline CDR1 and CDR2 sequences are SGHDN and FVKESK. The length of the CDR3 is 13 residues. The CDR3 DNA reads TGTGCCAGCAGCCAAGATACGTACGCCAAGCCGTATTTT. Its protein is CASSQDTYAKPYF.

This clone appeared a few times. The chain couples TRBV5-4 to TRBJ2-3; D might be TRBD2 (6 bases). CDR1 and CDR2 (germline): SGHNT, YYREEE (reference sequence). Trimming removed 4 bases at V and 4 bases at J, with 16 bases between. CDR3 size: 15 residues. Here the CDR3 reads CASSPVGTSPDTQYF. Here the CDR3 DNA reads TGTGCCAGCAGCCCGGTGGGGACTTCCCCAGATACGCAGTATTTT. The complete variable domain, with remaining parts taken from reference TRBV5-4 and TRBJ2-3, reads ETGVTQSPTHLIKTRGQQVTLRCSSQSGHNTVSWYQQALGQGPQFIFQYYREEENGRGNFPPRFSGLQFPNYSSELNVNALELDDSALYLCASSPVGTSPDTQYFGPGTRLTVL.